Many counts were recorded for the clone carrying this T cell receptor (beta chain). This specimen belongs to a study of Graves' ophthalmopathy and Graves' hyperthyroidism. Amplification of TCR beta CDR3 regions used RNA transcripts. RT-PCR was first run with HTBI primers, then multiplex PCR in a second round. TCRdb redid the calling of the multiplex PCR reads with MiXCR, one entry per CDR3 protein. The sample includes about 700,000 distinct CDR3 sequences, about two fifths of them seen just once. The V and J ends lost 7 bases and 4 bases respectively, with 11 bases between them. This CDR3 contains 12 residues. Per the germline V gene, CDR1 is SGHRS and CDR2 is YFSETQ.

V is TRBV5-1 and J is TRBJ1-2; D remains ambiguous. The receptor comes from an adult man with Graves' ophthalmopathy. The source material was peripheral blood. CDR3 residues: CASWTGGYGYTF. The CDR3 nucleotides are TGCGCCAGCTGGACGGGAGGCTATGGCTACACCTTC.